The 25 T cell receptor beta chains below all came from one sample that was sequenced in a study of blood T cell repertoires in COVID-19. Sequenced by immunoSEQ multiplex PCR; TCRdb stores in-frame clones only, minus some. Among 250,000 to 350,000 clones listed, about 80% were seen once. The source material was peripheral blood. Receptors were obtained from a person aged 65 to 79 with COVID-19, enrolled during active disease.

This chain connects TRBV7-3 to TRBJ1-6, with TRBD1 matching 8 bases. The CDR3 contains 14 residues. From germline, CDR1 is SGHTA and CDR2 FQGTGA. V was pared by 5 bases and J by 6 bases, with 3 bases of the junction left unmatched. CDR3 bases: TGTGCCAGCAGCCGGACAGGGAGTAATTCACCCCTCCACTTT. Amino acids: CASSRTGSNSPLHF.

This chain joins TRBV11-2 and TRBJ2-5, with a weak D call TRBD1 (5 bases). Germline CDR1 reads SGHAT; CDR2 reads FQNNGV. The V end was cut by 1 base, the J end by 4 bases, with 10 bases between. CDR3 length: 14 amino acids. CDR3 loop: CASSLGRQIETQYF. The CDR3 bases are TGTGCCAGCAGCTTAGGTCGACAGATAGAGACCCAGTACTTC.

The chain combines TRBV4-3 with TRBJ1-4, with 9 bases lining up with TRBD1. The germline gives CDR1 LGHNA, CDR2 YSLEER. The CDR3 is 16 residues long. The ends lost 3 bases at V and 5 bases at J; junction bases unmatched: 7. In nucleotides, the CDR3 is TGCGCCAGCAGCCATCGAACCGGGACAGGGAATGAAAAACTGTTTTTT. Translating gives CASSHRTGTGNEKLFF.

This clone showed up just once. The chain uses TRBV6-5 and TRBJ1-2, with TRBD1 identical over 9 bases. The CDR3 contains 15 residues. The J segment lost 7 bases and the V segment lost 6 bases, leaving 12 bases of the junction unmatched. Germline lookup yields CDR1 MNHEY and CDR2 SVGAGI. CDR3: CASRLPGQGPLGYTF. In DNA, the CDR3 is TGTGCCAGCAGACTACCGGGACAGGGACCCCTTGGCTACACCTTC.

The chain recombines TRBV28 with TRBJ1-2; no reliable D call. The germline CDR1 and CDR2 sequences are MDHEN and SYDVKM. This CDR3 has 13 residues. V was shortened by 6 bases and J by 0 bases, with 8 bases between the two germline ends. The CDR3 coding sequence is TGTGCCAGCAGCCCAAACACTAACTATGGCTACACCTTC. This encodes CASSPNTNYGYTF.

J is TRBJ2-7 and V is TRBV5-5; perhaps TRBD2 as D (6 bases). Germline V gene sequence: CDR1 SGHKS, CDR2 YYEKEE (reference sequence). Trimming stripped 4 bases from V and 6 bases from J, with 14 bases between. The CDR3 is 13 residues long. The CDR3 nucleotides are TGTGCCAGCAGCGAGGGACTTAAGGGCGAGCAGTACTTC. Residues: CASSEGLKGEQYF.

The chain carries TRBV6-2 or TRBV6-3 and TRBJ2-7; 8 bases are a match to TRBD2. J lost 2 bases, V lost 4 bases, and 7 bases had no gene match. The CDR3 is 15 residues long. From germline, CDR1 is MNHEY and CDR2 SVGEGT. Here the CDR3 reads CASSSRGGSTYEQYF. The CDR3 DNA reads as TGTGCCAGCAGTTCTCGCGGGGGGTCGACCTACGAGCAGTACTTC.

The V gene is TRBV14, the J gene TRBJ2-3; 8 bases align to TRBD2. V lost 4 bases and J lost 10; bases outside the gene matches: 10. Germline V gene lookup returns CDR1 SGHDN and CDR2 FVKESK. The CDR3 runs to 14 residues. CDR3 nucleotide sequence: TGTGCCAGCAGCCTCTCCGCGGGAGGAGTTTCGCAGTATTTT. This encodes CASSLSAGGVSQYF.

The chain's CDR3 is CASSYRQARGNTIYF. In nucleotides, the CDR3 is TGTGCCAGCAGTTACCGACAGGCGAGGGGAAACACCATATATTTT. V is TRBV6-5 and J is TRBJ1-3; TRBD1 might be the D (6 bases). V lost 2 bases and J 4 bases, leaving 12 bases between the germline ends. This CDR3 comprises 15 residues. CDR1 and CDR2 (germline): MNHEY, SVGAGI.

This clone turned up a few times. The chain couples TRBV7-2 to TRBJ1-2, with TRBD1 matching 7 bases. Germline V gene sequence: CDR1 SGHTA, CDR2 FQGNSA. J was trimmed by 1 base and V by 5 bases; bases with no gene match: 4. This CDR3 is 14 amino acids long. The CDR3 DNA reads TGTGCCAGCAGCCCGCGGGACAGTAACTATGGCTACACCTTC. This encodes CASSPRDSNYGYTF.

The chain carries TRBV6-2 or TRBV6-3 and TRBJ2-2; 8 bases are shared with TRBD2. This CDR3 spans 17 amino acids. J lost 0 bases, V lost 4 bases, and 7 bases had no gene match. Germline V gives CDR1 MNHEY, CDR2 SVGEGT. Here the CDR3 reads CASSSIAGTANTGELFF. The DNA for the CDR3 is TGTGCCAGCAGTTCCATAGCGGGAACAGCGAACACCGGGGAGCTGTTTTTT.

J is TRBJ1-6 and V is TRBV30; possible D gene TRBD1, 5 bases. The CDR3 covers 15 residues. Germline values: CDR1 GTSNPN, CDR2 SVGIG (reference sequence). V gave up 1 base and J gave up 9 bases, with 16 bases separating them. CDR3 loop: CAWSGEGMLGSPLHF. CDR3 nucleotide sequence: TGTGCCTGGAGTGGGGAGGGGATGTTAGGTTCACCCCTCCACTTT.

The J gene is TRBJ2-1, the V gene TRBV11-2; 14 nucleotides agree with TRBD2. The germline V gene encodes CDR1 SGHAT and CDR2 FQNNGV. With 1 base clipped from V and 13 bases from J, the junction kept 6 bases outside the gene matches. The length of the CDR3 is 15 residues. CDR3 sequence (DNA): TGTGCCAGCAGCTTAGCGGGGGGACTAGCGGGAGATCAGTTCTTC. It codes for CASSLAGGLAGDQFF.

This chain joins TRBV7-9 and TRBJ1-4, with a possible D match to TRBD1 (6 bases). The CDR3 contains 13 residues. Trimming left V 4 bases short and J 8 bases short, with 11 bases between. Germline V gene data show CDR1 as SEHNR and CDR2 as FQNEAQ (reference sequence). CDR3 DNA: TGTGCCAGCAGCTCGTCGACAGGCGAAAAACTGTTTTTT. Translating gives CASSSSTGEKLFF.

The V and J genes are TRBV9 and TRBJ1-1, with D maybe TRBD1 (6 bases). This CDR3 is built from 13 residues. V dropped 2 bases and J dropped 3 bases, with 8 bases sitting between them. CDR1 is SGDLS, CDR2 YYNGEE, per germline. The DNA for the CDR3 is TGTGCCAGCAGCGTCGCAGGGGACACTGAAGCTTTCTTT. Translation: CASSVAGDTEAFF.

This clone was picked up one time. This chain connects TRBV7-3 to TRBJ2-1, with 13 bases that match TRBD2. Looked up from germline, CDR1 is SGHTA and CDR2 is FQGTGA. The CDR3 consists of 15 residues. Trimming at V came to 3 bases and at J to 8 bases, leaving 4 bases not matched to a gene. The CDR3 loop is CASSFTSGGAYEQFF. CDR3 in DNA: TGTGCCAGCAGCTTTACTAGCGGGGGGGCATATGAGCAGTTCTTC.

The rearrangement links TRBV7-9 to TRBJ1-1; D unclear. Germline V lookup: CDR1 SEHNR, CDR2 FQNEAQ (reference sequence). The CDR3 totals 15 residues. The V and J ends lost 5 bases and 1 base respectively, with 14 bases between them. The DNA of the CDR3 is TGTGCCAGCAGCCCAGGAAAGGGAGCGAACACTGAAGCTTTCTTT. Its protein is CASSPGKGANTEAFF.

V and J are TRBV7-9 and TRBJ1-4; the match to TRBD1 covers 7 bases. CDR3 length: 17 amino acids. Germline CDR1 and CDR2: SEHNR and FQNEAQ (reference sequence). The J segment lost 3 bases and the V segment lost 8 bases, leaving 15 bases of the junction unmatched. As DNA, the CDR3 is TGTGCCAGCTCACCCCACGGAGGGGGCACGGCTAATGAAAAACTGTTTTTT. Translation gives CASSPHGGGTANEKLFF.

V and J are TRBV30 and TRBJ1-6, with D perhaps matching TRBD1 (5 bases). The CDR3 is made up of 14 amino acids. CDR1 and CDR2 (germline): GTSNPN, SVGIG (reference sequence). Trimming removed 0 bases from V and 10 bases from J, with 13 bases in between. DNA of the CDR3: TGTGCCTGGAGTGTATGGGGGGGTAGCTCACCCCTCCACTTT. It codes for CAWSVWGGSSPLHF. Full variable domain (outside the CDR3, taken from reference TRBV30 and TRBJ1-6): SQTIHQWPATLVQPVGSPLSLECTVEGTSNPNLYWYRQAAGRGLQLLFYSVGIGQISSEVPQNLSASRPQDRQFILSSKKLLLSDSGFYLCAWSVWGGSSPLHFGNGTRLTVT.

The gene calls are TRBV9 and TRBJ1-1, with TRBD1 matching 9 bases. V lost 4 bases to trimming and J lost 1 base; unmatched junction nucleotides: 5. From germline, CDR1 is SGDLS and CDR2 YYNGEE. This CDR3 is built from 15 residues. For the CDR3, the DNA is TGTGCCAGCAGCCTACTGACAGGGGGGAACACTGAAGCTTTCTTT. As protein: CASSLLTGGNTEAFF.

V and J are TRBV5-1 and TRBJ2-3; the match to TRBD1 covers 10 bases. V shed 6 bases and J 1 base; nucleotides not matched to a gene: 17. The CDR3 spans 19 residues. Germline lookup yields CDR1 SGHRS and CDR2 YFSETQ. Here the CDR3 DNA reads TGCGCCAGCACCTCTCGCGGGGACAGGGGAATTGGCGGCACAGATACGCAGTATTTT. This encodes CASTSRGDRGIGGTDTQYF.

This clone was detected once. This chain links TRBV7-2 with TRBJ1-5; D perhaps matches TRBD1 (6 bases). Per germline, CDR1 SGHTA and CDR2 FQGNSA. The CDR3 length is 15 residues. Trimming removed 2 bases at V and 3 bases at J, with 11 bases between. The chain's CDR3 is CASSLKVGANQPQHF. The CDR3 DNA is TGTGCCAGCAGCTTAAAGGTGGGGGCCAATCAGCCCCAGCATTTT.

J is TRBJ2-6 and V is TRBV7-2; possible D gene TRBD1, 7 bases. Germline V lookup: CDR1 SGHTA, CDR2 FQGNSA. This CDR3 has 17 amino acids. The V and J ends lost 1 base and 1 base respectively, with 11 bases between them. The CDR3 here is CASSLVSGGSGANVLTF. In nucleotides, the CDR3 is TGTGCCAGCAGCTTAGTATCAGGGGGGTCTGGGGCCAACGTCCTGACTTTC.

This chain connects TRBV29-1 to TRBJ1-2; no clear D gene. CDR1 and CDR2 (germline): SQVTM, ANQGSEA. V was trimmed by 3 bases and J by 0 bases, leaving 8 bases between them. The CDR3 is 13 amino acids. The CDR3 loop reads CSVERGSNYGYTF. The CDR3 DNA is TGCAGCGTTGAGAGAGGGTCTAACTATGGCTACACCTTC.

The J gene is TRBJ2-7, the V gene TRBV7-2, with D possibly matching TRBD2 (6 bases). Trimming left V 5 bases short and J 2 bases short, with 13 bases between. Germline CDR1 is SGHTA and CDR2 is FQGNSA. The CDR3 spans 14 residues. The chain's CDR3 is CASSNLGGTYEQYF. The CDR3 bases are TGTGCCAGCAGCAACCTGGGGGGAACCTACGAGCAGTACTTC.